This is a list of T cell receptor beta chains from one sample in a study of blood T cells in healthy people across ages. TCRdb re-called the 5' RACE reads through MiXCR, storing one row per CDR3 protein. The data contain roughly 1,100,000 distinct CDR3 sequences, 20% to 25% of them singletons. This same sample was also part of a study on T cells of mothers and their children.

The sequencing sample was made of blood. All receptors derive from a girl aged 2-10 years in good health. CDR3s include the opening cysteine and the closing phenylalanine or tryptophan. A D gene is named only where the DNA matches it firmly. Clone size appears in some rows only: once, few, many, or a class for an expanded clone.

v_call	clone_size	j_call	d_call	cdr3_nt	cdr3_aa
TRBV11-2	NA	TRBJ1-1	NA	TGTGCCAGCAGCTTTTCCGCCAGGGAACCCACTGAAGCTTTCTTT	CASSFSAREPTEAFF
TRBV3-1	NA	TRBJ2-3	TRBD2	TGTGCCAGCAGCCAAGGGCGTTTCTCCACTAGCGGGAGCCATACGCAGTATTTT	CASSQGRFSTSGSHTQYF
TRBV20-1	NA	TRBJ2-5	NA	TGCGCCCCGGCCACCCCGTACCAAGAGACCCAGTACTTC	CAPATPYQETQYF
TRBV20-1	NA	TRBJ2-3	NA	TGCAGTGCTAGCCCCTTCGCGGCTAGCACAGATACGCAGTATTTT	CSASPFAASTDTQYF
TRBV12-3/TRBV12-4	NA	TRBJ1-6	NA	TGTGCCAGCAGTTTATTAGGGGCGGATTCACCCCTCCACTTT	CASSLLGADSPLHF
TRBV28	NA	TRBJ1-2	NA	TGTGCCAGCAGTTATCAGGGGATGGATGGCTACACCTTC	CASSYQGMDGYTF
TRBV12-3/TRBV12-4	few	TRBJ1-4	NA	TGTGCCAGCAGTTTAGCGCGCCATGTGGGAGGGTTTAATGAAAAACTGTTTTTT	CASSLARHVGGFNEKLFF
TRBV5-1	NA	TRBJ2-1	TRBD2	TGCGCCAGCAGCTCTACTAGCGGGATGGAGGATGAGCAGTTCTTC	CASSSTSGMEDEQFF
TRBV29-1	few	TRBJ2-1	TRBD2	TGCAGCGTTGTAATAGCGGGAGGAAATGAGCAGTTCTTC	CSVVIAGGNEQFF
TRBV4-3	NA	TRBJ1-2	NA	TGCGCCAGCAGCCAAGGATCTTGGGCAGGGAATGGCTACACCTTC	CASSQGSWAGNGYTF
TRBV7-9	NA	TRBJ2-3	TRBD2	TGTGCCAGCAGCCAGACTAGCGTCACAGATACGCAGTATTTT	CASSQTSVTDTQYF
TRBV5-4	few	TRBJ2-7	NA	TGTGCCAGCAGCTTGGAGACAGCCCGTCAGAACTTC	CASSLETARQNF
TRBV28	NA	TRBJ2-1	TRBD2	TGTGCCAGCAGTTTACTTTGGTCTAGCGGGAGACAGGTCGGTGATGAGCAGTTCTTC	CASSLLWSSGRQVGDEQFF
TRBV7-9	NA	TRBJ1-2	NA	TGTGCCAGCAGCTTGAGCGGAGCCAATGGCTACACCTTC	CASSLSGANGYTF
TRBV5-1	NA	TRBJ1-6	NA	TGCGCCAGCAGCTCGAACCCGAGACAGTCCGCCCGGGTCGTTTCACCCCTCCACTTT	CASSSNPRQSARVVSPLHF
TRBV6-5	NA	TRBJ2-7	NA	TGTGCCAGCAGTTACTCGATCGTGGGTCCTGAGCAGTACTTC	CASSYSIVGPEQYF
TRBV12-3/TRBV12-4	few	TRBJ1-4	NA	TGTGCCAGCTACAACCCAGAAAATGAAAAACTGTTTTTT	CASYNPENEKLFF
TRBV20-1	NA	TRBJ2-1	TRBD1	TGCAGTGCTAGAGTGGGACAGGTTTACAATGAGCAGTTCTTC	CSARVGQVYNEQFF
TRBV12-3/TRBV12-4	NA	TRBJ2-5	TRBD1	TGTGCCAGCAGTACCTGGACAGGGGAAGGAGAGACCCAGTACTTC	CASSTWTGEGETQYF
TRBV7-9	NA	TRBJ2-1	TRBD2	TGTGCCAGCAGCCCCGACTCGCCTAGCGGGGTTGGTGAGCAGTTCTTC	CASSPDSPSGVGEQFF
TRBV28	few	TRBJ1-5	TRBD1	TGTGCCAGCGTCCTCCCAGGGGGCCAGCCCCAGCATTTT	CASVLPGGQPQHF